The rows below give T cell receptor beta chains drawn from one sample of a study of blood T cell repertoires in COVID-19. Sequencing was performed with immunoSEQ multiplex PCR; in TCRdb, only in-frame clones are kept and a portion is missing. Of 180,000 or so clones listed, roughly nine tenths were seen once; the top ten hold roughly 3.5%. The specimen sequenced was peripheral blood. Receptors were obtained from a man in his 70s with acute or convalescent COVID-19. Each CDR3 is given with its conserved first and last residue. The order of the fields is D gene, J gene, clone size, V gene, CDR3 protein, CDR3 DNA. D genes are given only for firm matches. The size of a clone is reported for some rows only, either as once, few or many, or as a class for expanded clones.

d_call: .; j_call: TRBJ2-2; clone_size: .; v_call: TRBV28; cdr3_aa: CASSLIRDYTGELFF; cdr3_nt: TGTGCCAGCAGTCTAATTAGGGACTACACCGGGGAGCTGTTTTTT
d_call: TRBD2; j_call: TRBJ2-1; clone_size: .; v_call: TRBV4-2; cdr3_aa: CASSNSGTSGTGAYNEQFF; cdr3_nt: TGTGCCAGCAGCAACTCCGGGACTAGCGGGACGGGGGCCTACAATGAGCAGTTCTTC
d_call: TRBD2; j_call: TRBJ2-1; clone_size: .; v_call: TRBV5-1; cdr3_aa: CASSHGLAGSYNEQFF; cdr3_nt: TGCGCCAGCAGCCACGGACTAGCGGGTTCCTACAATGAGCAGTTCTTC
d_call: .; j_call: TRBJ1-6; clone_size: .; v_call: TRBV7-3; cdr3_aa: CASSLRAGDNSPLHF; cdr3_nt: TGTGCCAGCAGCTTAAGGGCAGGGGATAATTCACCCCTCCACTTT
d_call: TRBD2; j_call: TRBJ2-1; clone_size: .; v_call: TRBV5-4; cdr3_aa: CASSDSVGGSYNEQFF; cdr3_nt: TGTGCCAGCAGCGATTCCGTCGGGGGGTCCTACAATGAGCAGTTCTTC
d_call: .; j_call: TRBJ2-1; clone_size: .; v_call: TRBV7-6; cdr3_aa: CASSPMPYNEQFF; cdr3_nt: TGTGCCAGCAGCCCTATGCCCTACAATGAGCAGTTCTTC
d_call: .; j_call: TRBJ1-4; clone_size: .; v_call: TRBV4-1; cdr3_aa: CASSQGQLATNEKLFF; cdr3_nt: TGCGCCAGCAGCCAAGGACAGTTAGCAACTAATGAAAAACTGTTTTTT
d_call: .; j_call: TRBJ1-2; clone_size: .; v_call: TRBV10-3; cdr3_aa: CAISIGGGGYTF; cdr3_nt: TGTGCCATCAGCATAGGGGGGGGTGGCTACACCTTC
d_call: .; j_call: TRBJ2-6; clone_size: .; v_call: TRBV6-2/TRBV6-3; cdr3_aa: CASSNRDKQTSGANVLTF; cdr3_nt: TGTGCCAGCAGTAACCGGGACAAACAAACCTCTGGGGCCAACGTCCTGACTTTC
d_call: TRBD1; j_call: TRBJ1-2; clone_size: .; v_call: TRBV7-9; cdr3_aa: CASSLEDRGHVYGYTF; cdr3_nt: TGTGCCAGCAGCTTAGAGGACAGGGGGCACGTCTATGGCTACACCTTC
d_call: .; j_call: TRBJ1-2; clone_size: .; v_call: TRBV6-5; cdr3_aa: CASSDGRGWYGYTF; cdr3_nt: TGTGCCAGCAGCGACGGGAGAGGCTGGTATGGCTACACCTTC
d_call: TRBD2; j_call: TRBJ2-1; clone_size: .; v_call: TRBV5-1; cdr3_aa: CASSRRTSGGNEQFF; cdr3_nt: TGCGCCAGCAGCAGGCGGACTAGCGGGGGCAATGAGCAGTTCTTC
d_call: .; j_call: TRBJ2-3; clone_size: .; v_call: TRBV11-3; cdr3_aa: CASSLRVTDTQYF; cdr3_nt: TGTGCCAGCAGTCTCCGGGTCACAGATACGCAGTATTTT
d_call: TRBD1; j_call: TRBJ2-3; clone_size: .; v_call: TRBV19; cdr3_aa: CASKAPTGKKSGDTQYF; cdr3_nt: TGTGCCAGTAAGGCTCCGACAGGGAAAAAGTCAGGAGATACGCAGTATTTT
d_call: TRBD1; j_call: TRBJ2-1; clone_size: once; v_call: TRBV24-1; cdr3_aa: CATSDLPGTGRYNEQFF; cdr3_nt: TGTGCCACCAGTGATTTGCCCGGGACAGGGAGGTACAATGAGCAGTTCTTC
d_call: TRBD2; j_call: TRBJ2-3; clone_size: .; v_call: TRBV5-1; cdr3_aa: CASSLAASSGGPLTDTQYF; cdr3_nt: TGCGCCAGCAGCTTGGCCGCTTCTAGCGGGGGGCCCCTAACAGATACGCAGTATTTT
d_call: .; j_call: TRBJ2-7; clone_size: .; v_call: TRBV30; cdr3_aa: CAWSVIGGHYEQYF; cdr3_nt: TGTGCCTGGAGTGTAATCGGGGGGCACTACGAGCAGTACTTC
d_call: .; j_call: TRBJ2-2; clone_size: .; v_call: TRBV18; cdr3_aa: CASSPQGNTNTGELFF; cdr3_nt: TGTGCCAGCTCACCACAGGGGAATACGAACACCGGGGAGCTGTTTTTT
d_call: TRBD1; j_call: TRBJ2-7; clone_size: .; v_call: TRBV7-8; cdr3_aa: CASSILAGGGTGGGEQYF; cdr3_nt: TGTGCCAGCAGCATCCTGGCTGGGGGAGGGACAGGGGGCGGAGAGCAGTACTTC
d_call: .; j_call: TRBJ1-2; clone_size: once; v_call: TRBV5-1; cdr3_aa: CASSLVGRANYGYTF; cdr3_nt: TGCGCCAGCAGCTTGGTGGGGCGAGCTAACTATGGCTACACCTTC
d_call: TRBD1; j_call: TRBJ1-6; clone_size: .; v_call: TRBV4-2; cdr3_aa: CASSEGTAYNSPLHF; cdr3_nt: TGTGCCAGCTCAGAGGGGACAGCCTATAATTCACCCCTCCACTTT
d_call: .; j_call: TRBJ1-6; clone_size: .; v_call: TRBV2; cdr3_aa: CASSSDSPLHF; cdr3_nt: TGTGCCAGCAGTTCAGATTCACCCCTCCACTTT
d_call: .; j_call: TRBJ2-1; clone_size: .; v_call: TRBV9; cdr3_aa: CASSVTPGNNEQFF; cdr3_nt: TGTGCCAGCAGCGTAACTCCGGGAAACAATGAGCAGTTCTTC
d_call: TRBD2; j_call: TRBJ2-5; clone_size: once; v_call: TRBV5-4; cdr3_aa: CASSTGLARETQYF; cdr3_nt: TGTGCCAGCAGCACCGGACTAGCACGAGAGACCCAGTACTTC
d_call: TRBD1; j_call: TRBJ1-1; clone_size: .; v_call: TRBV12-5; cdr3_aa: CASGPTGGNTEAFF; cdr3_nt: TGTGCTAGTGGCCCGACAGGGGGGAACACTGAAGCTTTCTTT
d_call: TRBD1; j_call: TRBJ2-2; clone_size: .; v_call: TRBV4-3; cdr3_aa: CASSQETTGGANTGELFF; cdr3_nt: TGCGCCAGCAGCCAAGAAACTACAGGGGGAGCGAACACCGGGGAGCTGTTTTTT
d_call: TRBD2; j_call: TRBJ2-3; clone_size: once; v_call: TRBV6-1; cdr3_aa: CASSEGLLAGGRDTQYF; cdr3_nt: TGTGCCAGCAGTGAGGGCCTCCTAGCGGGGGGGCGGGATACGCAGTATTTT
d_call: .; j_call: TRBJ1-5; clone_size: .; v_call: TRBV11-2; cdr3_aa: CASSFSGQPQHF; cdr3_nt: TGTGCCAGCAGCTTTAGTGGTCAGCCCCAGCATTTT
d_call: .; j_call: TRBJ1-1; clone_size: .; v_call: TRBV5-1; cdr3_aa: CASSLEAPSGGAFF; cdr3_nt: TGCGCCAGCAGCTTGGAGGCCCCCTCAGGTGGAGCTTTCTTT
d_call: .; j_call: TRBJ2-5; clone_size: .; v_call: TRBV7-9; cdr3_aa: CASSLSAGAVETQYF; cdr3_nt: TGTGCCAGCAGCTTATCTGCAGGTGCTGTCGAGACCCAGTACTTC
d_call: .; j_call: TRBJ2-7; clone_size: .; v_call: TRBV5-4; cdr3_aa: CASSLDRESYEQYF; cdr3_nt: TGTGCCAGCAGCTTGGACAGGGAATCCTACGAGCAGTACTTC
d_call: .; j_call: TRBJ2-3; clone_size: .; v_call: TRBV7-2; cdr3_aa: CASSLVGPADTQYF; cdr3_nt: TGTGCCAGCAGCTTAGTTGGGCCTGCGGATACGCAGTATTTT
d_call: .; j_call: TRBJ2-1; clone_size: .; v_call: TRBV5-4; cdr3_aa: CASSLETGIYNEQFF; cdr3_nt: TGTGCCAGCAGCTTGGAAACGGGGATCTACAATGAGCAGTTCTTC
d_call: TRBD1; j_call: TRBJ1-4; clone_size: .; v_call: TRBV18; cdr3_aa: CASSPPRGYNEKLFF; cdr3_nt: TGTGCCAGCTCACCACCCAGGGGGTATAATGAAAAACTGTTTTTT
d_call: .; j_call: TRBJ1-1; clone_size: .; v_call: TRBV7-3; cdr3_aa: CASSLQGGDTEAFF; cdr3_nt: TGTGCCAGCAGCCTCCAGGGCGGGGACACTGAAGCTTTCTTT
d_call: .; j_call: TRBJ1-4; clone_size: .; v_call: TRBV3-1/TRBV3-2; cdr3_aa: CASSRVLEEKLFF; cdr3_nt: TGTGCCAGCAGCCGAGTCCTGGAGGAAAAACTGTTTTTT
d_call: .; j_call: TRBJ2-7; clone_size: .; v_call: TRBV4-3; cdr3_aa: CASSQDRAGGLGEQYF; cdr3_nt: TGCGCCAGCAGCCAAGATAGGGCAGGGGGGCTCGGCGAGCAGTACTTC
d_call: .; j_call: TRBJ2-1; clone_size: .; v_call: TRBV25-1; cdr3_aa: CASSAGDGQAYNEQFF; cdr3_nt: TGTGCCAGCAGTGCAGGGGACGGTCAAGCCTACAATGAGCAGTTCTTC
d_call: .; j_call: TRBJ1-1; clone_size: .; v_call: TRBV19; cdr3_aa: CASKRGRNTEAFF; cdr3_nt: TGTGCCAGTAAAAGAGGCAGGAACACTGAAGCTTTCTTT
d_call: .; j_call: TRBJ2-7; clone_size: .; v_call: TRBV6-1; cdr3_aa: CASSEINSVSYEQYF; cdr3_nt: TGTGCCAGCAGTGAGATTAATAGCGTATCCTACGAGCAGTACTTC
d_call: TRBD1; j_call: TRBJ2-5; clone_size: .; v_call: TRBV28; cdr3_aa: CASKAGQGSETQYF; cdr3_nt: TGTGCCAGCAAGGCGGGACAGGGTTCAGAGACCCAGTACTTC
d_call: .; j_call: TRBJ2-1; clone_size: .; v_call: TRBV9; cdr3_aa: CASSLDYEQFF; cdr3_nt: TGTGCCAGCAGCCTAGACTATGAGCAGTTCTTC
d_call: .; j_call: TRBJ1-5; clone_size: once; v_call: TRBV28; cdr3_aa: CASSQSNQPQHF; cdr3_nt: TGTGCCAGCAGTCAGTCAAATCAGCCCCAGCATTTT
d_call: .; j_call: TRBJ1-2; clone_size: .; v_call: TRBV12-3/TRBV12-4; cdr3_aa: CASSLRGGYTF; cdr3_nt: TGTGCCAGCAGCCTAAGGGGCGGCTACACCTTC
d_call: .; j_call: TRBJ2-5; clone_size: .; v_call: TRBV4-2; cdr3_aa: CASSQEGVRGETQYF; cdr3_nt: TGTGCCAGCAGCCAAGAAGGGGTGCGAGGAGAGACCCAGTACTTC
d_call: .; j_call: TRBJ2-3; clone_size: .; v_call: TRBV11-2; cdr3_aa: CASSHTDTQYF; cdr3_nt: TGTGCCAGCAGCCACACAGATACGCAGTATTTT
d_call: .; j_call: TRBJ2-3; clone_size: once; v_call: TRBV5-1; cdr3_aa: CASRRGSTDTQYF; cdr3_nt: TGCGCCAGCAGGAGGGGGAGCACAGATACGCAGTATTTT
d_call: .; j_call: TRBJ1-3; clone_size: once; v_call: TRBV11-3; cdr3_aa: CASSPGVSGNTIYF; cdr3_nt: TGTGCCAGCAGCCCCGGGGTCTCTGGAAACACCATATATTTT
d_call: .; j_call: TRBJ1-1; clone_size: .; v_call: TRBV19; cdr3_aa: CASSIVQHTEAFF; cdr3_nt: TGTGCCAGTAGTATTGTACAGCACACTGAAGCTTTCTTT
d_call: .; j_call: TRBJ1-1; clone_size: .; v_call: TRBV5-4; cdr3_aa: CASSPRENTEAFF; cdr3_nt: TGTGCCAGCAGTCCCCGAGAGAACACTGAAGCTTTCTTT
d_call: .; j_call: TRBJ2-5; clone_size: .; v_call: TRBV4-2; cdr3_aa: CASSQVSSRHPQETQYF; cdr3_nt: TGTGCCAGCAGCCAAGTAAGCTCTAGGCACCCCCAAGAGACCCAGTACTTC
d_call: .; j_call: TRBJ1-5; clone_size: .; v_call: TRBV30; cdr3_aa: CAWIQGHQPQHF; cdr3_nt: TGTGCCTGGATACAGGGACACCAGCCCCAGCATTTT
d_call: TRBD2; j_call: TRBJ2-7; clone_size: .; v_call: TRBV4-3; cdr3_aa: CARGTSGGQSAYEQYF; cdr3_nt: TGCGCCAGGGGGACTAGCGGGGGGCAGAGCGCCTACGAGCAGTACTTC
d_call: .; j_call: TRBJ2-1; clone_size: .; v_call: TRBV4-1; cdr3_aa: CASSQRLHNEQFF; cdr3_nt: TGCGCCAGCAGCCAAAGACTCCACAATGAGCAGTTCTTC
d_call: TRBD1; j_call: TRBJ2-7; clone_size: .; v_call: TRBV28; cdr3_aa: CASSLGQGLEQYF; cdr3_nt: TGTGCCAGCAGTTTGGGACAGGGTTTGGAGCAGTACTTC
d_call: .; j_call: TRBJ2-1; clone_size: .; v_call: TRBV4-1; cdr3_aa: CASSQGWAGDEQFF; cdr3_nt: TGCGCCAGCAGTCAAGGATGGGCCGGGGATGAGCAGTTCTTC
d_call: TRBD1; j_call: TRBJ2-7; clone_size: .; v_call: TRBV19; cdr3_aa: CASSTDRGREQYF; cdr3_nt: TGTGCCAGTAGTACCGACAGGGGGAGGGAGCAGTACTTC
d_call: TRBD2; j_call: TRBJ2-1; clone_size: .; v_call: TRBV18; cdr3_aa: CASSLRESLWEQFF; cdr3_nt: TGTGCCAGCTCATTGCGGGAGAGTCTTTGGGAGCAGTTCTTC
d_call: TRBD1; j_call: TRBJ1-5; clone_size: .; v_call: TRBV5-1; cdr3_aa: CASSLDPTGFQPQHF; cdr3_nt: TGCGCCAGCAGCTTGGACCCGACAGGGTTTCAGCCCCAGCATTTT